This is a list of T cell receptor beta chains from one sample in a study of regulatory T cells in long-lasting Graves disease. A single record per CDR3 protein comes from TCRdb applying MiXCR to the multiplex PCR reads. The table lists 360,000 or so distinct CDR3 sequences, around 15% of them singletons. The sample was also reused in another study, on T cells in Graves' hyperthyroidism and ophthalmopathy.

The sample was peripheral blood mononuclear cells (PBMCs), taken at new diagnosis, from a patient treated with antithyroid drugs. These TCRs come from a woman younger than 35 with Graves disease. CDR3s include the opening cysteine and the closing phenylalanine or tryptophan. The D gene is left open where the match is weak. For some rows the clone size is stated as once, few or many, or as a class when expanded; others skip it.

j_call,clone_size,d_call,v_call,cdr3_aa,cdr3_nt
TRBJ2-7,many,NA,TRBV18,CASSPDGELYEQYF,TGTGCCAGCTCACCAGACGGGGAATTATACGAGCAGTACTTC
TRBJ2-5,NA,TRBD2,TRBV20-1,CSARVSGGPQETQYF,TGCAGTGCTAGAGTAAGCGGGGGCCCCCAAGAGACCCAGTACTTC
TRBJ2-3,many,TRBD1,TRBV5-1,CASSLAGQAAQYF,TGCGCCAGCAGCTTGGCGGGACAGGCCGCGCAGTATTTT
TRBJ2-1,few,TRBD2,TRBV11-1,CASSFFRRGGPGEQFF,TGTGCCAGCAGCTTTTTTCGGCGGGGGGGCCCGGGTGAGCAGTTCTTC
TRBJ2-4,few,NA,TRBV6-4,CASSPDPGSKNIQYF,TGTGCCAGCAGCCCCGACCCGGGGAGCAAAAACATTCAGTACTTC
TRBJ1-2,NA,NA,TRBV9,CASSGYPGEYGYTF,TGTGCCAGCAGCGGATACCCGGGCGAGTATGGCTACACCTTC
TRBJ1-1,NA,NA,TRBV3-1,CASRTRGENTEAFF,TGTGCCAGCCGCACGAGAGGGGAGAACACTGAAGCTTTCTTT
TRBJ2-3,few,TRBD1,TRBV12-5,CASARTGDGINTQYF,TGTGCTAGTGCCAGGACAGGGGATGGTATAAATACGCAGTATTTT
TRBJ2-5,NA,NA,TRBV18,CASSPRGDRTETQYF,TGTGCCAGCTCACCTCGGGGGGACAGGACCGAGACCCAGTACTTC
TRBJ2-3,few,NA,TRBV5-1,CASSGRVTGTDTQYF,TGCGCCAGCAGCGGACGGGTGACAGGCACAGATACGCAGTATTTT
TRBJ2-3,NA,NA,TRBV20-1,CSAPRPGGTDTQYF,TGCAGTGCCCCCAGGCCAGGGGGCACAGATACGCAGTATTTT
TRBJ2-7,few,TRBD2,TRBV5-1,CASSRLSGGSLSYEQYF,TGCGCCAGCAGCCGACTTAGCGGGGGGTCCCTCTCCTACGAGCAGTACTTC
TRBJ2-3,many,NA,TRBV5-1,CASSLQGTDTQYF,TGTGCCAGCAGCCTCCAGGGGACAGATACGCAGTATTTT
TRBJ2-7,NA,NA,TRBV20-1,CSARDRLRDVSYEQYF,TGCAGTGCTAGAGATCGACTGCGTGATGTCTCCTACGAGCAGTACTTC
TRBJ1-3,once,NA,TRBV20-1,CSALAVSGNTIYF,TGTAGTGCCTTGGCGGTCTCTGGAAACACCATATATTTT
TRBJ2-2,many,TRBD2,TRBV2,CASSEGSGGAITGELFF,TGTGCCAGCAGTGAGGGTAGCGGGGGGGCCATCACCGGGGAGCTGTTTTTT
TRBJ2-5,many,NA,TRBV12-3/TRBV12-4,CASSSRLQETQYF,TGTGCCAGCAGTTCAAGACTGCAAGAGACCCAGTACTTC